The present entry profiles one T cell receptor beta chain with its context. The antigen is undetermined. The data originate from a study of shared clonotypes between healthy human individuals. Study as a whole: Plates per donor: three CD4 naive, three CD4 memory, two CD8 naive, one CD8 memory.

Naive CD8 cells lacked CD45RO and underwent positive selection for CCR7, leaving out terminally differentiated effector memory CD45RA+ cells. Deletions cut 5 bases from V and 3 bases from J, with 16 bases between. This CDR3 is built from 15 residues. The V gene's germline CDR1 is SGHVS and CDR2 FQNEAQ. Notes on the study in general: The sole specimen, blood, was sampled, and tissue repertoires likely differ.

Libraries were prepared by immunoSEQ multiplex PCR; TCRdb keeps only in-frame clonotypes and omits some of them. The table includes roughly 890,000 clones, around 92% detected once. The J gene is TRBJ1-1, the V gene TRBV7-8; D is uncertain. This TCR was recovered from a young man in good health. Specimen: naive CD8+ T cells sorted from blood. CDR3 in DNA: TGTGCCAGCAGCCCCCAATCGGGAGGGTACACTGAAGCTTTCTTT. This codes for CASSPQSGGYTEAFF. The variable domain in full, completed from reference TRBV7-8 and TRBJ1-1, reads GAGVSQSPRYKVAKRGQDVALRCDPISGHVSLFWYQQALGQGPEFLTYFQNEAQLDKSGLPSDRFFAERPEGSVSTLKIQRTQQEDSAVYLCASSPQSGGYTEAFFGQGTRLTVV.